This TCR beta chain was found in a study of T cell responses to AZD1222 COVID-19 vaccine. Produced via immunoSEQ multiplex PCR; TCRdb's table is partial and in-frame only. Here the sample spans some 130,000 clones, more than 90% being singletons. This clone was seen once. The CDR3 extends over 14 amino acids. The ends lost 7 bases at V and 5 bases at J; junction bases unmatched: 7. The germline CDR1 and CDR2 sequences are SGHNT and YYREEE (reference sequence). The sample in question was peripheral blood, obtained 28 days after the second AZD1222 dose. The chain has TRBV5-4 and TRBJ2-3; 10 positions agree with TRBD2. The origin of this receptor is an adult who received the AZD1222 COVID-19 vaccine. CDR3 loop: CASQAGGPGDTQYF. Written as DNA, the CDR3 is TGTGCCAGCCAAGCGGGGGGGCCCGGAGATACGCAGTATTTT. Supplemented by reference TRBV5-4 and TRBJ2-3, the full variable domain reads ETGVTQSPTHLIKTRGQQVTLRCSSQSGHNTVSWYQQALGQGPQFIFQYYREEENGRGNFPPRFSGLQFPNYSSELNVNALELDDSALYLCASQAGGPGDTQYFGPGTRLTVL.